This TCR beta chain was retrieved from a study of cytomegalovirus exposure and HLA in healthy donors. Study outcomes and limitations: Further analysis was carried out later, and it showed several of the most significant clusters appearing linked to common viral pathogens. What a later analysis reportedly showed was that an Asian-associated ancestry cluster had fewer N-insertions than the approximately 700-donor mean.

Germline V gives CDR1 SEHNR, CDR2 FQNEAQ (reference sequence). The CDR3 sequence is 16 residues long. As for this clone: No antigen is known for it. Relative to the germline gene, one junction end is altered; a read error may explain this.

This PCR relied on a set of 60 Vbeta primers and 13 Jbeta primers. Using immunoSEQ multiplex PCR, the repertoire was profiled, and TCRdb retains in-frame clones only, with some absent. The sample has 170,000 or so clones; over 65% are singletons. This clonotype was sampled from a woman between 35 and 50 years old in good health and CMV-seronegative. V gene TRBV7-9 combines with J gene TRBJ2-7; TRBD2 is a possible D gene (6 bases). Sequences were obtained from PBMCs. CDR3 residues: CSSSGSTLGISYEQYF. The CDR3 DNA sequence: TGTTCCAGCTCCGGGAGTACCCTAGGGATCTCCTACGAGCAGTACTTC.